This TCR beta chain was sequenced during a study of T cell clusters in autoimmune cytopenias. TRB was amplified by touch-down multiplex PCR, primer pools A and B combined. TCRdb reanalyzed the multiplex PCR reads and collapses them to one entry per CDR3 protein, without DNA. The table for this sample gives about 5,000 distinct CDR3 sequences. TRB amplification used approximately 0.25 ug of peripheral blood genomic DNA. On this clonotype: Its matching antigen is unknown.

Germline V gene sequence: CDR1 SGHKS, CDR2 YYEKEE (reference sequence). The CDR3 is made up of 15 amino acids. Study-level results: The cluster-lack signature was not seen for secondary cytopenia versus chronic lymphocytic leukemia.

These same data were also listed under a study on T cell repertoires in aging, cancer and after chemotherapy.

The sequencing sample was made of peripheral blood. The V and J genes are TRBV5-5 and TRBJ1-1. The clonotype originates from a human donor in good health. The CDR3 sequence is CASSLGVGHGAEAFF.